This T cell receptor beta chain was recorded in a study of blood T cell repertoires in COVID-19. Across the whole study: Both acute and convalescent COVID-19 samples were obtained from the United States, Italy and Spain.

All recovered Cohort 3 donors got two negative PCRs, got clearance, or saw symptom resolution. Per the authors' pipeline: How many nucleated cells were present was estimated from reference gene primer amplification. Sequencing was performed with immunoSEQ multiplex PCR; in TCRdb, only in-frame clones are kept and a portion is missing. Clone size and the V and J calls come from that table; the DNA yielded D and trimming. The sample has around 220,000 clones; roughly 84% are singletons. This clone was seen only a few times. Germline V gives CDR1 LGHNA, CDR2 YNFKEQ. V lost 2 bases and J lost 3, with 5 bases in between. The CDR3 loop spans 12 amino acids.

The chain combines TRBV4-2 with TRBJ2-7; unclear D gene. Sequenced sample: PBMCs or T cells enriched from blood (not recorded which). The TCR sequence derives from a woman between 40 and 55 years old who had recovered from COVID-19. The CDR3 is CASSQFGYEQYF. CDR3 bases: TGTGCCAGCAGCCAATTCGGCTACGAGCAGTACTTC.